The present T cell receptor (beta chain) was sequenced within a study of shared clonotypes between healthy human individuals. Study findings and constraints: Sequencing of the sorted subsets was shown by rarefaction to be incomplete despite large depth. Larger richness was generally estimated for naive than memory subsets.

Details on this clone: Its antigen is unidentified.

The trim removed 5 bases at V and 3 bases at J, leaving 9 bases unmatched. The CDR3 totals 17 residues. Germline CDR1 is MDHEN and CDR2 is SYDVKM. Using immunoSEQ multiplex PCR, the repertoire was profiled, and TCRdb retains in-frame clones only, with some absent. The top ten clones hold about a third of a sample with 550,000 to 800,000 clones, about 92% of them seen once. The sequence derives from a man between 18 and 29 years old in good health. Some clones in this sample may be carry-over from other donors' samples. This chain uses TRBV28 with TRBJ2-1; the match to TRBD2 covers 11 bases. Sequencing was carried out using memory CD8+ T cells from PBMCs. Subset given: CD45RO+ cells pooled with CCR7-negative TemRA cells. The CDR3 DNA reads as TGTGCCAGCAGTGGGACTAGCGGACTGAAAGACTACAATGAGCAGTTCTTC. This translates into CASSGTSGLKDYNEQFF.